A single sample gave rise to the 3 T cell receptor beta chains below, sequenced in a study of shared clonotypes between healthy human individuals (dated by TCRdb to about 2020). Library preparation employed the immunoSEQ multiplex PCR assay. TCRdb limited this immuneACCESS table to in-frame rearrangements with V and J called. A share of clones is missing; checked studies link under half to unresolved V genes, and the rest is unexplained. The sample has 800,000 to 1,200,000 clones on record, around 82% of them singletons. The ten largest make up more than 0.45% of the sample. What was sequenced was memory CD4+ T cells from PBMCs. Interpreted using the paper, the cell subset or site label stands for: CD45RA-negative fraction. These receptors all come from a man younger than 30 in good health. Some clones in this sample may be carry-over from other donors' samples.

V and J are TRBV6-6 and TRBJ2-7, with 7 positions matching TRBD1. The CDR3 totals 14 residues. J gave up 0 bases and V 7 bases, and 6 bases lay outside the gene matches. Germline lookup yields CDR1 MNHNY and CDR2 SVGAGI (reference sequence). CDR3 sequence: CASNRDSSSYEQYF. CDR3 nucleotides: TGTGCCAGCAATCGGGACAGTAGCTCCTACGAGCAGTACTTC.

In DNA, the CDR3 is TGTGCCAGCAGCCGTATGGGACAGCTTACCTACGAGCAGTACTTC. Residues: CASSRMGQLTYEQYF. This chain uses TRBV5-4 with TRBJ2-7; 7 bases are shared with TRBD1. The CDR3 is made up of 15 amino acids. Germline assignment: CDR1 SGHNT and CDR2 YYREEE (reference sequence). The trim removed 4 bases at V and 2 bases at J, leaving 9 bases unmatched.

J is TRBJ1-5 and V is TRBV2; a possible D gene is TRBD1 (5 bases). V was cut by 4 bases and J by 4 bases, with 11 bases left in between. There are 14 residues in the CDR3. Germline V gene data show CDR1 as SNHLY and CDR2 as FYNNEI. This chain's CDR3 is CASSAEAGNQPQHF. CDR3 DNA: TGTGCCAGCAGTGCTGAGGCAGGGAATCAGCCCCAGCATTTT.